These 26 T cell receptor beta chains were sequenced from one sample in a study of cytomegalovirus exposure and HLA in healthy donors. Only in-frame clones appear in the TCRdb table, and some are missing; sequencing was by immunoSEQ multiplex PCR. The data contain over 200,000 clones, 85% to 90% of them singletons. Sequencing was performed on PBMCs. The receptors come from a woman aged 18 to 35 in good health and CMV-seronegative.

CDR3 residues: CASSLAAGGLQETQYF. The CDR3 region has the DNA TGTGCCAGCAGCTTGGCGGCGGGAGGGCTTCAAGAGACCCAGTACTTC. The V gene is TRBV5-4, the J gene TRBJ2-5; 9 bases are shared with TRBD2. With V trimmed by 0 bases and J by 2 bases, 5 bases remained unmatched. The CDR3 extends over 16 amino acids. Per germline, CDR1 SGHNT and CDR2 YYREEE (reference sequence). The complete variable domain, with remaining parts taken from reference TRBV5-4 and TRBJ2-5, reads ETGVTQSPTHLIKTRGQQVTLRCSSQSGHNTVSWYQQALGQGPQFIFQYYREEENGRGNFPPRFSGLQFPNYSSELNVNALELDDSALYLCASSLAAGGLQETQYFGPGTRLLVL.

J is TRBJ2-1 and V is TRBV28; tentative D call: TRBD2 (5 bases). Deletions cut 6 bases from V and 0 bases from J, with 15 bases between. Germline V CDR1 and CDR2: MDHEN, SYDVKM. This CDR3 has 16 amino acids. CDR3: CASSSMSGISYNEQFF. The CDR3 DNA follows: TGTGCCAGCAGCTCAATGAGCGGAATCTCCTACAATGAGCAGTTCTTC.

The chain couples TRBV19 to TRBJ2-1, with 7 bases that match TRBD1. V lost 4 bases and J lost 1; bases outside the gene matches: 10. This CDR3 comprises 17 residues. The germline CDR1 and CDR2 sequences are LNHDA and SQIVND (reference sequence). CDR3 residues: CASSRGQIAASYNEQFF. CDR3 coding DNA: TGTGCCAGTAGTAGGGGACAGATAGCCGCTTCCTACAATGAGCAGTTCTTC.

This clone came up once. The V and J genes are TRBV18 and TRBJ2-2; D call uncertain. Per germline, CDR1 KGHSH and CDR2 LQKENI. This CDR3 is built from 13 residues. V lost 6 bases and J lost 5, with 10 bases in between. The CDR3 DNA is TGTGCCAGCTCCGACAATCCAACCGGGGAGCTGTTTTTT. This gives the protein CASSDNPTGELFF.

This chain connects TRBV5-4 to TRBJ1-3; TRBD1 aligns across 8 bases. Germline assignment: CDR1 SGHNT and CDR2 YYREEE (reference sequence). CDR3 size: 16 residues. The J segment lost 0 bases and the V segment lost 4 bases, leaving 6 bases of the junction unmatched. This chain's CDR3 is CASSRDRTDSGNTIYF. As DNA, the CDR3 is TGTGCCAGCAGCCGGGACAGGACAGACTCTGGAAACACCATATATTTT.

This rearrangement joins TRBV28 to TRBJ1-2; no reliable D call. V was cut by 2 bases and J by 4 bases, with 8 bases left in between. This CDR3 region has 13 residues. The germline gives CDR1 MDHEN, CDR2 SYDVKM. DNA of the CDR3: TGTGCCAGCAGTTTAGCTAAGTTCTATGGCTACACCTTC. Translating it yields CASSLAKFYGYTF.

J is TRBJ1-5 and V is TRBV4-1, with TRBD1 matching 7 bases. CDR3 length: 20 residues. Germline-derived CDR1 and CDR2 are MGHRA and YSYEKL. J lost 3 bases, V lost 0 bases, and 17 bases had no gene match. The CDR3 sequence: CASSQEGGGDRVFPNQPQHF. In nucleotides, the CDR3 is TGCGCCAGCAGCCAAGAAGGCGGAGGAGACAGGGTCTTTCCCAATCAGCCCCAGCATTTT.

The chain combines TRBV5-4 with TRBJ2-4; 8 nucleotides line up with TRBD2. V was clipped by 4 bases and J by 3 bases; unmatched bases: 9. The CDR3 loop spans 16 amino acids. Germline CDR1 SGHNT, CDR2 YYREEE (reference sequence). The CDR3 region is CASSTGTSLGKNIQYF. In DNA, the CDR3 is TGTGCCAGCAGCACCGGGACTAGTTTGGGCAAAAACATTCAGTACTTC.

This clone was seen a single time. The chain carries TRBV28 and TRBJ2-7; 10 positions match TRBD1. Per germline, CDR1 MDHEN and CDR2 SYDVKM. The CDR3 loop spans 16 amino acids. The J segment lost 0 bases and the V segment lost 4 bases, leaving 6 bases of the junction unmatched. The CDR3 DNA reads TGTGCCAGCAGTTACGACAGGGGGCAGGGCTCCTACGAGCAGTACTTC. Protein product: CASSYDRGQGSYEQYF.

The J gene is TRBJ2-7, the V gene TRBV7-2, with 8 bases aligning to TRBD2. This CDR3 comprises 15 residues. CDR1 SGHTA and CDR2 FQGNSA come from the germline V gene. J gave up 2 bases and V 0 bases, and 3 bases lay outside the gene matches. CDR3 loop: CASSLALAGTYEQYF. The CDR3, as DNA: TGTGCCAGCAGCTTAGCGTTAGCGGGAACCTACGAGCAGTACTTC. The variable domain in full, completed from reference TRBV7-2 and TRBJ2-7, reads GAGVSQSPSNKVTEKGKDVELRCDPISGHTALYWYRQSLGQGLEFLIYFQGNSAPDKSGLPSDRFSAERTGGSVSTLTIQRTQQEDSAVYLCASSLALAGTYEQYFGPGTRLTVT.

V usage is TRBV6-5 and J usage is TRBJ1-2; 7 nucleotides agree with TRBD1. V was pared by 8 bases and J by 4 bases, with 7 bases of the junction left unmatched. Germline-derived CDR1 and CDR2 are MNHEY and SVGAGI. The CDR3 runs 13 residues. CDR3 sequence reads: CASGVGQSYGYTF. CDR3 nucleotide sequence: TGTGCCAGCGGGGTGGGACAGTCCTATGGCTACACCTTC.

This clone was observed once. V is TRBV27 and J is TRBJ2-7; possibly TRBD2 for D (6 bases). CDR1 and CDR2 (germline): MNHEY, SMNVEV (reference sequence). This CDR3 has 12 residues. V lost 3 bases to trimming and J lost 6 bases, with 9 bases between them. The CDR3 DNA reads as TGTGCCAGCAGTTTCCGCGGGGCCGAGCAGTACTTC. Translation gives CASSFRGAEQYF.

This chain joins TRBV29-1 and TRBJ2-5; D remains ambiguous. The CDR3 loop spans 12 amino acids. Germline V lookup: CDR1 SQVTM, CDR2 ANQGSEA. Trimming cost V 4 bases and J 4 bases, with 10 bases left between them. This CDR3 reads CSVVGVRETQYF. The CDR3 DNA follows: TGCAGCGTTGTTGGAGTCAGAGAGACCCAGTACTTC. The full variable domain, with the rest looked up from reference TRBV29-1 and TRBJ2-5, is SAVISQKPSRDICQRGTSLTIQCQVDSQVTMMFWYRQQPGQSLTLIATANQGSEATYESGFVIDKFPISRPNLTFSTLTVSNMSPEDSSIYLCSVVGVRETQYFGPGTRLLVL.

The V and J genes are TRBV18 and TRBJ2-7; 8 nucleotides match TRBD2. V dropped 0 bases and J dropped 3; count of bases not matched to a gene: 4. The CDR3 contains 15 residues. Germline CDR1 and CDR2: KGHSH and LQKENI. The CDR3 spells CASSPPTSAFYEQYF. The CDR3 nucleotides are TGTGCCAGCTCACCACCGACTAGCGCGTTCTACGAGCAGTACTTC.

The gene calls are TRBV9 and TRBJ2-2; D is unclear. The ends were cut back, 0 bases at V and 5 bases at J, with 11 bases in the middle. The CDR3 consists of 15 residues. Germline V lookup: CDR1 SGDLS, CDR2 YYNGEE. CDR3 sequence: CASSVADSQTGELFF. In DNA form, the CDR3 reads TGTGCCAGCAGCGTAGCCGATAGTCAAACCGGGGAGCTGTTTTTT.

The rearrangement links TRBV4-1 to TRBJ2-7; D call uncertain. The germline gives CDR1 MGHRA, CDR2 YSYEKL. The CDR3 length is 14 residues. V lost 1 base and J lost 0, with 7 bases in between. CDR3 nucleotide sequence: TGCGCCAGCAGCCAAGGACAACCCTCCTACGAGCAGTACTTC. Translation: CASSQGQPSYEQYF.

The chain employs TRBV7-9 and TRBJ2-7; 7 bases are a match to TRBD2. The CDR3 has 15 residues. V was pared by 5 bases and J by 3 bases, with 10 bases of the junction left unmatched. CDR1 is SEHNR, CDR2 FQNEAQ, per germline (reference sequence). The CDR3 DNA sequence: TGTGCCAGCAGCATACGAGCGGGACTGGGCTACGAGCAGTACTTC. Amino acids: CASSIRAGLGYEQYF.

V is TRBV6-5 and J is TRBJ2-7, with D perhaps matching TRBD2 (7 bases). V lost 4 bases and J 1 base, leaving 14 bases between the germline ends. CDR1 MNHEY and CDR2 SVGAGI come from the germline V gene. This CDR3 is 15 amino acids long. CDR3 sequence (DNA): TGTGCCAGCAGTTCCCTCAGGGGAGGGTCCTACGAGCAGTACTTC. As protein: CASSSLRGGSYEQYF.

This clone was observed a few times. The chain has TRBV5-1 and TRBJ2-7, with 8 bases fitting TRBD1. Trimming removed 3 bases from V and 3 bases from J; junction bases left unmatched: 5. Germline values: CDR1 SGHRS, CDR2 YFSETQ. CDR3 length: 14 residues. As DNA, the CDR3 is TGCGCCAGCAGCTCGACAGGGGAGGACTACGAGCAGTACTTC. It encodes CASSSTGEDYEQYF.

This chain links TRBV27 with TRBJ2-1, with D perhaps matching TRBD1 (6 bases). The CDR3 extends over 14 amino acids. The V and J ends lost 9 bases and 13 bases respectively, with 25 bases between them. The V gene's germline CDR1 is MNHEY and CDR2 SMNVEV (reference sequence). The CDR3 spells CASKSTQGPTPQFF. In DNA, the CDR3 is TGTGCCAGTAAATCCACACAGGGTCCTACGCCACAGTTCTTC.

The rearrangement joins TRBV30 to TRBJ2-5; TRBD2 matches 8 bases. With 0 bases clipped from V and 1 base from J, the junction kept 4 bases outside the gene matches. Germline values: CDR1 GTSNPN, CDR2 SVGIG (reference sequence). There are 15 residues in the CDR3. CDR3 amino acids: CAWSVGREGQETQYF. CDR3 DNA sequence: TGTGCCTGGAGTGTAGGCCGGGAGGGCCAAGAGACCCAGTACTTC.

The chain employs TRBV7-2 and TRBJ2-3, with 7 bases aligning to TRBD2. Trimming cost V 5 bases and J 2 bases; bases outside gene matches: 7. Germline loops: CDR1 SGHTA, CDR2 FQGNSA. There are 15 residues in the CDR3. The CDR3 sequence is CASSPGTTATDTQYF. CDR3 in DNA: TGTGCCAGCAGCCCAGGGACTACCGCCACAGATACGCAGTATTTT.

V gene TRBV2 combines with J gene TRBJ1-4; TRBD1 might be the D (6 bases). V shed 1 base and J shed 4 bases, with 10 bases lying between them. CDR3 length: 15 residues. Germline V CDR1 and CDR2: SNHLY, FYNNEI. The chain's CDR3 is CASSEEPGDNEKLFF. In nucleotides, the CDR3 is TGTGCCAGCAGTGAAGAGCCAGGGGATAATGAAAAACTGTTTTTT.

This clone was picked up a small number of times. The chain joins TRBV5-1 to TRBJ2-5; TRBD2 aligns across 10 bases. J lost 3 bases, V lost 0 bases, and 2 bases had no gene match. The CDR3 spans 15 residues. Germline V gives CDR1 SGHRS, CDR2 YFSETQ. This CDR3 is CASSLGGTSEETQYF. DNA of the CDR3: TGCGCCAGCAGCTTGGGGGGGACTAGCGAAGAGACCCAGTACTTC. The variable domain in full, with the rest retrieved from reference TRBV5-1 and TRBJ2-5, is KAGVTQTPRYLIKTRGQQVTLSCSPISGHRSVSWYQQTPGQGLQFLFEYFSETQRNKGNFPGRFSGRQFSNSRSEMNVSTLELGDSALYLCASSLGGTSEETQYFGPGTRLLVL.

The rearrangement uses TRBV28 and TRBJ1-5; D is possibly TRBD1 (6 bases). CDR3 size: 14 residues. Germline CDR1 and CDR2: MDHEN and SYDVKM. V shed 4 bases and J shed 7 bases, with 14 bases lying between them. CDR3 DNA sequence: TGTGCCAGCAGTTCCCACCCTAGGGGGCAGCCCCAGCATTTT. This encodes CASSSHPRGQPQHF.

The chain carries TRBV11-3 and TRBJ2-7; a weak D match, TRBD1 (6 bases). CDR1 and CDR2 from the germline V gene are SGHNT and YENEEA. This CDR3 has 14 amino acids. Trimming shortened V by 5 bases and J by 3 bases, and 14 bases separated the two germline ends. CDR3 bases: TGTGCCAGCAGCAATCCACAGGGAAACTACGAGCAGTACTTC. Its protein is CASSNPQGNYEQYF.